The sequence of this T cell receptor (beta chain) was determined in a study of blood T cell repertoires in COVID-19. This CDR3 spans 14 amino acids. Germline-derived CDR1 and CDR2 are SGHRS and YFSETQ. V was clipped by 0 bases and J by 0 bases, with 6 bases between them. This clone turned up a few times. TCRdb's copy holds only in-frame clones and misses some; the assay was immunoSEQ multiplex PCR. The sample carries about 170,000 clones, approximately 88% recorded once. The specimen sequenced was peripheral blood. The sequence derives from a woman in her fifties or sixties with acute or convalescent COVID-19. The chain combines TRBV5-1 with TRBJ1-1; a weak D match, TRBD1 (5 bases). CDR3 region: CASSLGGMNTEAFF. As DNA, the CDR3 is TGCGCCAGCAGCTTGGGGGGCATGAACACTGAAGCTTTCTTT.